The rows below give T cell receptor beta chains drawn from one sample of a study of identical twins. From the 5' RACE reads, TCRdb called clonotypes with MiXCR, one entry per CDR3 protein. The data show some 250,000 distinct CDR3 sequences, with roughly 12% seen just once and 3.5% to 5% held by the top ten. This sample also belongs to another study, concerning yellow fever vaccine responses in identical twins.

Sequenced input: memory (CD45RO+) T cells sorted from blood. These receptors were obtained from a woman aged 18 to 35 in good health. CDR3s leave out the opening cysteine and the closing phenylalanine or tryptophan. The D gene is left open where the match is weak.

CDR3,D,V,J
ASSTITTDTQY,NA,TRBV28,TRBJ2-3
ASSLKGHRDTQY,NA,TRBV7-3,TRBJ2-3
ATTRHLNTEAF,NA,TRBV12-3/TRBV12-4,TRBJ1-1
ASTRDRGQAYGYT,TRBD1,TRBV2,TRBJ1-2
ASSPHSDQNELY,NA,TRBV4-2,TRBJ2-7
CARAASGDSETQY,TRBD2,TRBV20-1,TRBJ2-5
ASSQSSHVYGYT,NA,TRBV3-1,TRBJ1-2
ATRTGDAGELF,TRBD1,TRBV10-3,TRBJ2-2
ASSPPGSLYYEQY,NA,TRBV12-3/TRBV12-4,TRBJ2-7
ASSYELAVANTGELF,NA,TRBV6-2/TRBV6-3,TRBJ2-2
ASSEQGQGAGEQF,TRBD1,TRBV2,TRBJ2-1
ASSQAGTGIGEQF,TRBD1,TRBV3-1,TRBJ2-1
ASSVEVRGDEQF,NA,TRBV9,TRBJ2-1
ASRGQDKLNSPLH,TRBD1,TRBV6-1,TRBJ1-6
SARDPGQGRYTGELF,TRBD1,TRBV20-1,TRBJ2-2
ASSPDVRGTQY,NA,TRBV6-2/TRBV6-3,TRBJ2-3
ASSSQQGSSYEQY,NA,TRBV7-2,TRBJ2-7
SVGTSGFSYEQY,TRBD2,TRBV29-1,TRBJ2-7
ASSLQGGEETQY,NA,TRBV5-4,TRBJ2-5
AIGGLAGPYEQY,TRBD2,TRBV10-3,TRBJ2-7
ASSGRTSGHNRRSYNEQF,TRBD2,TRBV10-1,TRBJ2-1
ASSMRGDNPHADTQY,NA,TRBV5-5,TRBJ2-3
ASSTGTGGRGGELF,TRBD1,TRBV5-8,TRBJ2-2
ASSQNRAEQF,NA,TRBV4-1,TRBJ2-1
ASRIRAGDGELF,TRBD2,TRBV2,TRBJ2-2
ASSLTGTSNQPQH,NA,TRBV28,TRBJ1-5